Shown below are 9 T cell receptor beta chains from a single sample sequenced in a study of shared clonotypes between healthy human individuals. Only in-frame clones appear in the TCRdb table, and some are missing; sequencing was by immunoSEQ multiplex PCR. Of roughly 1,500,000 clones listed, just under 99% are singletons. Sample: naive CD4+ T cells sorted from blood. The subset is: CD45RA+ positively selected. These receptors were obtained from a man aged 30 to 45 in good health.

In DNA, the CDR3 is TGTGCCAGCAGCTACGATCCCACAGATACGCAGTATTTT. Translated: CASSYDPTDTQYF. The chain combines TRBV6-1 with TRBJ2-3; D not certain. This CDR3 has 13 amino acids. Trimming pared 6 bases from V and 2 bases from J, leaving 9 bases between. The germline gives CDR1 MNHNS, CDR2 SASEGT.

The gene calls are TRBV9 and TRBJ2-2, with 7 bases lining up with TRBD1. Trimming at V came to 3 bases and at J to 1 base, leaving 9 bases not matched to a gene. Germline V CDR1 and CDR2: SGDLS, YYNGEE. CDR3 length: 17 residues. The CDR3 DNA is TGTGCCAGCAGCGGACAGGGAGACGCTCGGAACACCGGGGAGCTGTTTTTT. Translating it yields CASSGQGDARNTGELFF.

V gene TRBV30 combines with J gene TRBJ1-4, with TRBD1 matching over 11 bases. The CDR3 length is 13 residues. The junction had 7 bases not matched to a gene; V was cut back by 3 bases and J by 13 bases. The V gene's germline CDR1 is GTSNPN and CDR2 SVGIG (reference sequence). CDR3 bases: TGTGCCTGGAGGGGGACAGGGGGAGGGAGACTGTTTTTT. This translates into CAWRGTGGGRLFF.

The rearrangement links TRBV4-1 to TRBJ2-7; 7 bases are shared with TRBD1. V shed 0 bases, J shed 5 bases, and the junction held 7 bases outside the gene matches. Germline CDR1 reads MGHRA; CDR2 reads YSYEKL. This CDR3 is built from 15 residues. CDR3 nucleotide sequence: TGCGCCAGCAGCCAAGAAAGGGGGCGCAGGGACGAGCAGTACTTC. Its protein product is CASSQERGRRDEQYF.

In the case of this clone: Other nucleotide sequences in the sample specify the same CDR3. The gene calls are TRBV9 and TRBJ2-7; D assignment may be TRBD1 or TRBD2 (5 bases each). The CDR3 is 14 amino acids. Trimming removed 0 bases at V and 1 base at J, with 8 bases between. CDR1 and CDR2 (germline): SGDLS, YYNGEE. CDR3 in amino acids: CASSVAGQSYEQYF. The CDR3 nucleotides are TGTGCCAGCAGCGTAGCGGGGCAGTCCTACGAGCAGTACTTC.

CDR3 region: CASSAREASGTLSSYEQYF. The CDR3 DNA is TGTGCCAGCAGCGCCCGGGAGGCTAGCGGGACACTAAGCTCCTACGAGCAGTACTTC. The V gene is TRBV7-8, the J gene TRBJ2-7, with 9 nucleotides matching TRBD2. CDR1 and CDR2 from the germline V gene are SGHVS and FQNEAQ. J lost 0 bases, V lost 5 bases, and 17 bases had no gene match. This CDR3 is built from 19 residues.

About this clone: The same CDR3 can be traced to other DNA sequences in this sample. The V and J genes are TRBV9 and TRBJ2-2; D ambiguous. The CDR3 contains 15 residues. The V end was cut by 2 bases, the J end by 1 base, with 9 bases between. Looked up from germline, CDR1 is SGDLS and CDR2 is YYNGEE. The CDR3 spells CASSVGVGNTGELFF. In nucleotides, the CDR3 is TGTGCCAGCAGCGTTGGTGTCGGGAACACCGGGGAGCTGTTTTTT.

This clone was detected only once. J is TRBJ2-1 and V is TRBV5-1, with 10 bases matching TRBD2. V was clipped by 0 bases and J by 7 bases; unmatched bases: 4. Germline V gene sequence: CDR1 SGHRS, CDR2 YFSETQ. This CDR3 spans 15 amino acids. As DNA, the CDR3 is TGCGCCAGCAGCTTGGAAGGGACTAGCGTTAATGAGCAGTTCTTC. It specifies CASSLEGTSVNEQFF. The complete variable domain, with remaining parts taken from reference TRBV5-1 and TRBJ2-1, reads KAGVTQTPRYLIKTRGQQVTLSCSPISGHRSVSWYQQTPGQGLQFLFEYFSETQRNKGNFPGRFSGRQFSNSRSEMNVSTLELGDSALYLCASSLEGTSVNEQFFGPGTRLTVL.

The chain links TRBV18 to TRBJ2-3, with 7 bases identical to TRBD2. Per the germline V gene, CDR1 is KGHSH and CDR2 is LQKENI. The CDR3 contains 14 residues. The V gene end was trimmed by 6 bases and the J gene end by 3 bases; junction bases not matched to a gene: 6. In DNA, the CDR3 is TGTGCCAGCTCCGTCCCGGGAGGTACAGATACGCAGTATTTT. This gives the protein CASSVPGGTDTQYF. Complete variable domain (other parts from reference TRBV18 and TRBJ2-3): NAGVMQNPRHLVRRRGQEARLRCSPMKGHSHVYWYRQLPEEGLKFMVYLQKENIIDESGMPKERFSAEFPKEGPSILRIQQVVRGDSAAYFCASSVPGGTDTQYFGPGTRLTVL.